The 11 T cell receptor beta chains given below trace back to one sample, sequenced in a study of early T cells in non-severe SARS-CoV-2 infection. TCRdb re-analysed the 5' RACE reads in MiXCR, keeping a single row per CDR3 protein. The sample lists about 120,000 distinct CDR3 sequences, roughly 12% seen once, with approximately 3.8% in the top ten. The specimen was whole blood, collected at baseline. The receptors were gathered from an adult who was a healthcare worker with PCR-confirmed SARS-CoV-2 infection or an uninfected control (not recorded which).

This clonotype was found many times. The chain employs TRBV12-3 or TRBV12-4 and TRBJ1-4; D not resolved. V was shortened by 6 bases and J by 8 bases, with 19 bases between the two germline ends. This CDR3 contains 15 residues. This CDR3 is CASSPRLRGGEKLFF. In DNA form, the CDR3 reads TGTGCCAGCAGCCCCCGGCTCCGGGGAGGGGAAAAACTGTTTTTT.

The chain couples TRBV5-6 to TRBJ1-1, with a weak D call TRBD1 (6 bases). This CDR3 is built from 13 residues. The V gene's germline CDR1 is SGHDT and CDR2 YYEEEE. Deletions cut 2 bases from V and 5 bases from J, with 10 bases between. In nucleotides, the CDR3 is TGTGCCAGCAGCTTAATAAGGGGGACTGAAGCTTTCTTT. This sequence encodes CASSLIRGTEAFF.

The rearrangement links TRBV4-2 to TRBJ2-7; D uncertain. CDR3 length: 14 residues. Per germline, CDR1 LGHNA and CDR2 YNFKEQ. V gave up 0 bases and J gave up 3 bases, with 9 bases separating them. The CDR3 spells CASSQEVDFYEQYF. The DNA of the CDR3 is TGTGCCAGCAGCCAAGAAGTCGATTTCTACGAGCAGTACTTC.

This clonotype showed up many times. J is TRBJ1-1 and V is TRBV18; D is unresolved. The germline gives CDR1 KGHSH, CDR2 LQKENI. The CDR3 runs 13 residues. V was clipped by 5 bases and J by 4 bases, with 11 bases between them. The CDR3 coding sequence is TGTGCCAGCTCAGCGGGTCCGGGCACTGAAGCTTTCTTT. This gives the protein CASSAGPGTEAFF.

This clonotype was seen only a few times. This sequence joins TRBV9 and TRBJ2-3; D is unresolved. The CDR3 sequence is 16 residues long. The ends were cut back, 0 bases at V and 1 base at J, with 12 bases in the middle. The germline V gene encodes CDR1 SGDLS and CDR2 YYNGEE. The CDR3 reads CASSVVSATGTDTQYF. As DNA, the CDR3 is TGTGCCAGCAGCGTAGTCTCGGCAACCGGCACAGATACGCAGTATTTT.

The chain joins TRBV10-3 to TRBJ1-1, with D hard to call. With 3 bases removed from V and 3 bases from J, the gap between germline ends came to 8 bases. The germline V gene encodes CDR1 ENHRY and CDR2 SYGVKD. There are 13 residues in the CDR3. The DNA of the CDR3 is TGTGCCATCAGTGACAGGTTAGACACTGAAGCTTTCTTT. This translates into CAISDRLDTEAFF.

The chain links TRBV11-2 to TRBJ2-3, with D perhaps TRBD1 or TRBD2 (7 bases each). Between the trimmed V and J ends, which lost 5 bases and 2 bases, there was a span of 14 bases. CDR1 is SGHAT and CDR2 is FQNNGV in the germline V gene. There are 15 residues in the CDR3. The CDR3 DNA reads TGTGCCAGCAGCCCCAGGGGGGGGGCCACAGATACGCAGTATTTT. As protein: CASSPRGGATDTQYF.

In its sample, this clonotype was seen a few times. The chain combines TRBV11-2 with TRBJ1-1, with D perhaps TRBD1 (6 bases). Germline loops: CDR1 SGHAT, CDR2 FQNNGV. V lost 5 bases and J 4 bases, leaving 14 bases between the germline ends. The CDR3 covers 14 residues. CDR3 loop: CASSAWGGPTEAFF. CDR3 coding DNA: TGTGCCAGCAGCGCCTGGGGGGGCCCCACTGAAGCTTTCTTT.

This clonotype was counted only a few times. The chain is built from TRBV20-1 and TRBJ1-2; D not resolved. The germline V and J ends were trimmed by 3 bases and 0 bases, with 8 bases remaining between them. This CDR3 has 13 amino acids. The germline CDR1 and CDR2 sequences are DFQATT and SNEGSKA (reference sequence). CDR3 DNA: TGCAGTGCTAGTCCCCCCGCTAACTATGGCTACACCTTC. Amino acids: CSASPPANYGYTF.

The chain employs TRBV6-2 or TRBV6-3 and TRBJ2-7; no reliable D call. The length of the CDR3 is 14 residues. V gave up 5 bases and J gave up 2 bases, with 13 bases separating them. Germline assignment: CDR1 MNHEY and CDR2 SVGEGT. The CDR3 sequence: CASSHEPIAYEQYF. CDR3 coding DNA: TGTGCCAGCAGTCACGAACCGATTGCCTACGAGCAGTACTTC.

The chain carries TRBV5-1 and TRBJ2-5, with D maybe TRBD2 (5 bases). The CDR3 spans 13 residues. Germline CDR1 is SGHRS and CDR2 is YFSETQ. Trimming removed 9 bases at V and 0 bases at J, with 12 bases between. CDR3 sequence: CATAEDHQETQYF. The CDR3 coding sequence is TGCGCCACCGCGGAGGACCACCAAGAGACCCAGTACTTC.